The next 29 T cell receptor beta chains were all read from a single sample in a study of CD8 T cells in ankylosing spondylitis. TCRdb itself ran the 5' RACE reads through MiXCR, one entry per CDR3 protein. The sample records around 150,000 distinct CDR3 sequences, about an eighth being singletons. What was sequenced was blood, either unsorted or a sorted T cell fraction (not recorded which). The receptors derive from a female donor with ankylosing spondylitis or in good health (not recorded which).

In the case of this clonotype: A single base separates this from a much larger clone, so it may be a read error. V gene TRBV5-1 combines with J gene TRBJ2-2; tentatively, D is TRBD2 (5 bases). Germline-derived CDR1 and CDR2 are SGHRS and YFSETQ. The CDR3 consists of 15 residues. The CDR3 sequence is CASSLAVSNTGELLF. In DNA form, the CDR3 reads TGCGCCAGCAGCTTGGCCGTATCGAACACCGGGGAGCTGCTTTTT.

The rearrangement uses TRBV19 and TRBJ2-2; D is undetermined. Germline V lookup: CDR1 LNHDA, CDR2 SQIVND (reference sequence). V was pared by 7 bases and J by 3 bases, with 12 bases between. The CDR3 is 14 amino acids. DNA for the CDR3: TGTGCCAGTAACCCCCCTGCGGACACCGGGGAGCTGTTTTTT. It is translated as CASNPPADTGELFF.

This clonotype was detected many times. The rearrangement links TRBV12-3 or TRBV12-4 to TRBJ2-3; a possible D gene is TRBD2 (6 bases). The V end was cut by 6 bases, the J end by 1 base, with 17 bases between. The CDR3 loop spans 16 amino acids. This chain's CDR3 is CASSRRPQRGTDTQYF. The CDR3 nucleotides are TGTGCCAGCAGCCGCCGTCCCCAGCGGGGCACAGATACGCAGTATTTT.

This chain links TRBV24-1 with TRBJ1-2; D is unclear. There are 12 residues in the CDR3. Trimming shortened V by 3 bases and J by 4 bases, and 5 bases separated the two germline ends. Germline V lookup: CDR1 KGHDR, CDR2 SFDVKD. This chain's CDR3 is CATSDTGYGYTF. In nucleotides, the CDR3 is TGTGCCACCAGTGATACGGGCTATGGCTACACCTTC.

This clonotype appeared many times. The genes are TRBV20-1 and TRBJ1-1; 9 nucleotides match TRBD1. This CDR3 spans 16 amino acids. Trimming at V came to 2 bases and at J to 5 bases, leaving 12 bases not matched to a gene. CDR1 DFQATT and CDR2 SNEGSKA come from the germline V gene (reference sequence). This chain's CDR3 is CSARNFRTGERTEAFF. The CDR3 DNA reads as TGCAGTGCTAGAAATTTCAGGACAGGGGAAAGGACTGAAGCTTTCTTT.

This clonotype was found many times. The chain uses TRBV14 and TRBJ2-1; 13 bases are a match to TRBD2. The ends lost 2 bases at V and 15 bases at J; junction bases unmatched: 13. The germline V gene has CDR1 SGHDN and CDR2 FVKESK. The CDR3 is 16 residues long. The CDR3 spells CASSQTRMGLAGPWFF. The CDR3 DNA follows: TGTGCCAGCAGCCAAACGAGGATGGGACTAGCGGGGCCTTGGTTCTTC.

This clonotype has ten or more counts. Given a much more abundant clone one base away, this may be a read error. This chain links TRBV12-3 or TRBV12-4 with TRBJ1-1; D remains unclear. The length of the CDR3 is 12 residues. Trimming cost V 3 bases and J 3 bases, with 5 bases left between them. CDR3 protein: CASSFMDTEAFF. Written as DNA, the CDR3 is TGTGCCAGCAGTTTTATGGACACTGAAGCTTTCTTT.

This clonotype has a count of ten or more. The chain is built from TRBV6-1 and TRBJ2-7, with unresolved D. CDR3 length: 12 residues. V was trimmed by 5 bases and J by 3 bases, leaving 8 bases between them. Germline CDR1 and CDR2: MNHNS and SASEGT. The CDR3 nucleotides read TGTGCCAGCAGTCGACCCATCTACGAGCAGTACTTC. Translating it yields CASSRPIYEQYF.

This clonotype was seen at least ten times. The CDR3 region is CASSLDPPRTDTQYF. As DNA, the CDR3 is TGCGCCAGCAGCTTGGACCCCCCTAGAACAGATACGCAGTATTTT. The rearrangement links TRBV5-1 to TRBJ2-3; no definite D call. The germline V gene has CDR1 SGHRS and CDR2 YFSETQ. Trimming shortened V by 0 bases and J by 3 bases, and 11 bases separated the two germline ends. This CDR3 region has 15 residues.

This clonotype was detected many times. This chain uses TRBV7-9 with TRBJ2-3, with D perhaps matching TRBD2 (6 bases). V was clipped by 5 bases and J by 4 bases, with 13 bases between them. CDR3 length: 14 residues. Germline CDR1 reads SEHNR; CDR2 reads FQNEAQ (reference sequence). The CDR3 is CASSPLWGADTQYF. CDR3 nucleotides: TGTGCCAGCAGCCCTTTGTGGGGGGCAGATACGCAGTATTTT.

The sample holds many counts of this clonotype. The CDR3 loop reads CASSPPLPTSGGRTYEQYF. DNA of the CDR3: TGTGCCAGCAGTCCACCTCTGCCGACTAGCGGGGGTCGAACCTACGAGCAGTACTTC. The chain recombines TRBV28 with TRBJ2-7; 12 nucleotides line up with TRBD2. Looked up from germline, CDR1 is MDHEN and CDR2 is SYDVKM. The CDR3 sequence is 19 residues long. Trimming removed 5 bases from V and 2 bases from J; junction bases left unmatched: 16.

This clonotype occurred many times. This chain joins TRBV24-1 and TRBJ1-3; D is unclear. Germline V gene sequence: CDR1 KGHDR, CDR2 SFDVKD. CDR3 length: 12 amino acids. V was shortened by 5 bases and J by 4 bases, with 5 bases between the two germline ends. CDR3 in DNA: TGTGCCACCAGTGCGGCAGGAAACACCATATATTTT. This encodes CATSAAGNTIYF.

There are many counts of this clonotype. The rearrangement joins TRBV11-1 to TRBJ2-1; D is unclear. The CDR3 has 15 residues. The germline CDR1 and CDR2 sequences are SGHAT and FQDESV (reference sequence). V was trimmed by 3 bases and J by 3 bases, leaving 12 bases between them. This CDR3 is CASSLGSSDYNEQFF. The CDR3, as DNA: TGTGCCAGCAGCTTGGGCTCGTCAGACTACAATGAGCAGTTCTTC.

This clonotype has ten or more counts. CDR3 region: CASSFASLGNTEAFF. The CDR3 nucleotides are TGTGCCAGCAGCTTCGCTAGTCTAGGGAACACTGAAGCTTTCTTT. The rearrangement links TRBV7-6 to TRBJ1-1; D remains ambiguous. The germline CDR1 and CDR2 sequences are SGHVS and FNYEAQ. CDR3 length equals 15 residues. V was pared by 3 bases and J by 1 base, with 12 bases between.

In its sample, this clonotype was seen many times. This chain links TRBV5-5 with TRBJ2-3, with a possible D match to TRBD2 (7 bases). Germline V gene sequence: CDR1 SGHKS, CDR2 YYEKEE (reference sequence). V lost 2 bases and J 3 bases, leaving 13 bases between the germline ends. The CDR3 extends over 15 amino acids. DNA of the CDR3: TGTGCCAGCAGCTTCCAGGGAGGGGGTACAGATACGCAGTATTTT. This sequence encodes CASSFQGGGTDTQYF.

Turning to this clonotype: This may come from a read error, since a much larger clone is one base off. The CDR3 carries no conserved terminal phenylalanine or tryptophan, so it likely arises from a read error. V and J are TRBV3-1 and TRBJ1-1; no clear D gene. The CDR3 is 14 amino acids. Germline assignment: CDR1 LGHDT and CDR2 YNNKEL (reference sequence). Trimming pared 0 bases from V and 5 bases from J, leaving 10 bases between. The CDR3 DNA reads TGTGCCAGCAGCCAAGAAGTTTGGCGGACTGAAGCTTTCCTT. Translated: CASSQEVWRTEAFL.

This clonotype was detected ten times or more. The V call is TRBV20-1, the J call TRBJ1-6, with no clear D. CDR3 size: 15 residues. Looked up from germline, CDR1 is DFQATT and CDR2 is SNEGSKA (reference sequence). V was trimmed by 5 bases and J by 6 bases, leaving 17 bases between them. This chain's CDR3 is CSALDHEYVNSPLHF. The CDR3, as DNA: TGCAGTGCTCTCGACCACGAATACGTTAATTCACCCCTCCACTTT.

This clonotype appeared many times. CDR3 DNA: TGCAGCGTTTTTGACCTGAACACTGAAGCTTTCTTT. Translation: CSVFDLNTEAFF. The chain couples TRBV29-1 to TRBJ1-1; D call uncertain. Trimming stripped 5 bases from V and 0 bases from J, with 7 bases between. Germline CDR1 is SQVTM and CDR2 is ANQGSEA. This CDR3 has 12 amino acids.

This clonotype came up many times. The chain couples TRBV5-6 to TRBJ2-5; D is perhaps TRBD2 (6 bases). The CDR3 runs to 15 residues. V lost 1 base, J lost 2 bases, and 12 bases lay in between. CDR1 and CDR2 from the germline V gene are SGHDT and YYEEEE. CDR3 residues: CASSLYREPQETQYF. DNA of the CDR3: TGTGCCAGCAGCTTGTATCGGGAGCCACAAGAGACCCAGTACTTC. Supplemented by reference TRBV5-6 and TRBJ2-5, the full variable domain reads DAGVTQSPTHLIKTRGQQVTLRCSPKSGHDTVSWYQQALGQGPQFIFQYYEEEERQRGNFPDRFSGHQFPNYSSELNVNALLLGDSALYLCASSLYREPQETQYFGPGTRLLVL.

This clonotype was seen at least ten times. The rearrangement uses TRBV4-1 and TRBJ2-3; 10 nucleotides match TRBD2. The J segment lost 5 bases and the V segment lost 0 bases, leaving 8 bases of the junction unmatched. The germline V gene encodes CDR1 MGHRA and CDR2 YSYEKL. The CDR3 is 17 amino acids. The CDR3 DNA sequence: TGCGCCAGCAGCCAAGAGGAGAGCGGGAGGGCCAAAGATACGCAGTATTTT. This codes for CASSQEESGRAKDTQYF.

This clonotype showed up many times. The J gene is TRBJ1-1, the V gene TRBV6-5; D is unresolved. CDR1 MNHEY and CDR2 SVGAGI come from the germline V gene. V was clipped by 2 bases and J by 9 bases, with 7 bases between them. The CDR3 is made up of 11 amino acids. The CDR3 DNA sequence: TGTGCCAGCAGTTACCAAAGGCAAGCTTTCTTT. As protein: CASSYQRQAFF.

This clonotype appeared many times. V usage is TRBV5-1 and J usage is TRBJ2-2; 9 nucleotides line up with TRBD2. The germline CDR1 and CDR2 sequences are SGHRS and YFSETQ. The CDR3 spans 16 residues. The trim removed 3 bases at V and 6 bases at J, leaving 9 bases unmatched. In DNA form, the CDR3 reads TGCGCCAGCAGCTACCGAGCGGGAGGAGTGGCCGGGGAGCTGTTTTTT. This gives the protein CASSYRAGGVAGELFF.

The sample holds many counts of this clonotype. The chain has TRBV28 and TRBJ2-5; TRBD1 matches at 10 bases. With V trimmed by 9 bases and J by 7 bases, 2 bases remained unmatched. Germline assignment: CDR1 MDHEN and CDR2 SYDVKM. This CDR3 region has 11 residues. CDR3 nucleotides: TGTGCCAGTCGGACAGGGGGGACCCAGTACTTC. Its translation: CASRTGGTQYF.

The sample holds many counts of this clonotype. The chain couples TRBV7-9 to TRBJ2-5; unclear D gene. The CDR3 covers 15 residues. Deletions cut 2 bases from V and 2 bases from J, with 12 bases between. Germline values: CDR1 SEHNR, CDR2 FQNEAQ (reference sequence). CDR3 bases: TGTGCCAGCAGCTTAAGTCGGCGCCGGCAAGAGACCCAGTACTTC. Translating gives CASSLSRRRQETQYF.

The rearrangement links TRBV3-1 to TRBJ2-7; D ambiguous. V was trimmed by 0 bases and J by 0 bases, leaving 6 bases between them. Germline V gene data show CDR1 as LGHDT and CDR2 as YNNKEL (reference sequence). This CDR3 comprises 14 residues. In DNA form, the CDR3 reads TGTGCCAGCAGCCAAGATGGCTCCTCCTACGAGCAGTACTTC. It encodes CASSQDGSSYEQYF.

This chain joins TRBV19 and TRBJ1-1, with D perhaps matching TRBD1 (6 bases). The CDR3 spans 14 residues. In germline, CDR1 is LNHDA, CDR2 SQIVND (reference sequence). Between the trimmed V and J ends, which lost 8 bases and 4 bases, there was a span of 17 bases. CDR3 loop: CASSGHWALTEAFF. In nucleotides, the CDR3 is TGTGCCAGTTCGGGACACTGGGCTCTCACTGAAGCTTTCTTT.

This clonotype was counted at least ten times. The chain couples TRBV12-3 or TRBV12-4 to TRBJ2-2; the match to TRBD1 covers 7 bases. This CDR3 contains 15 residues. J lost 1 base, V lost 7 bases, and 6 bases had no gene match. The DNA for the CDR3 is TGTGCCAGCAAACTGACAGGGAAGAACACCGGGGAGCTGTTTTTT. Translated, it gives CASKLTGKNTGELFF.

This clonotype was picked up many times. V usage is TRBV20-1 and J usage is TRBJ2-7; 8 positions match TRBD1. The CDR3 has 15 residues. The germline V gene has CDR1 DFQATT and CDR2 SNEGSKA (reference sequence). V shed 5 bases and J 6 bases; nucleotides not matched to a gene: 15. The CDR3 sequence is CSASLPDRVDGEQYF. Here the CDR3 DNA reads TGCAGTGCTTCCCTTCCGGACAGGGTCGACGGCGAGCAGTACTTC.

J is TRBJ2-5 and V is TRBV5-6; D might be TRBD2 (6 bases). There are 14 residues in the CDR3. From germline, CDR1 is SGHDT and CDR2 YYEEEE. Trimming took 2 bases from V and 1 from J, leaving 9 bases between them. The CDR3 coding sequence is TGTGCCAGCAGCTTCCGGGACTCCCAAGAGACCCAGTACTTC. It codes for CASSFRDSQETQYF.